This T cell receptor beta chain was recorded in a study of T-cell reconstitution after alpha-beta-depleted transplantation in children. Germline V lookup: CDR1 ENHRY, CDR2 SYGVKD. Between the trimmed V and J ends, which lost 0 bases and 0 bases, there was a span of 8 bases. CDR3 length: 15 amino acids. This clonotype has just a few counts. The antigen is undetermined. Construction of the TCRbeta library involved unique molecular identifiers. TCRdb itself ran the PCR reads through MiXCR, one entry per CDR3 protein. The table has 500,000 to 650,000 distinct CDR3 sequences, over 10% seen once. Study results and limitations: T-cell counts and diversity at one year following transplant were attributed mainly to newly produced T cells.

Sequencing was performed on PBMCs, mostly from graft donor cells, taken 360 days after TCRalphabeta/CD19-depleted stem cell transplant. The TCR was taken from a male patient aged 10 to 17 who had a stem cell transplant for acute myeloid leukemia, so the T cells may come from the graft donor. The chain employs TRBV10-3 and TRBJ1-1; D perhaps matches TRBD1 (5 bases). CDR3 bases: TGTGCCATCAGTGAGTCGTACAGGTTGAACACTGAAGCTTTCTTT. The encoded protein is CAISESYRLNTEAFF.